The entry below gives a single T cell receptor beta chain sequence along with its context. Antigen specificity is unknown. The data stem from a study of cytomegalovirus exposure and HLA in healthy donors. Study as a whole: In an early release, HLA-typed donors contributed 90 million or so unique TCR sequences. Study outcomes and limitations: Prior analysis indicated that the majority of TCR beta V segments exhibited productivity approximately 87% or approximately 30% of the time. Later analysis identified a missense DCLRE1C variant that was linked to TCR beta V- and J-gene trimming.

This PCR relied on a set of 60 Vbeta primers and 13 Jbeta primers. The repertoire was sequenced with immunoSEQ multiplex PCR; TCRdb's copy has only in-frame clones and lacks some. The repertoire has 100,000 to 150,000 clones, roughly 82% of them found once; the top ten carry about 3.9%. Looked up from germline, CDR1 is MDHEN and CDR2 is SYDVKM. The CDR3 totals 12 residues. The ends were cut back, 5 bases at V and 8 bases at J, with 7 bases in the middle. Source material: PBMCs. V gene TRBV28 combines with J gene TRBJ1-6; no clear D. The TCR sequence derives from a human donor in good health. CDR3 DNA: TGTGCCAGCAGTAAGAGCCATTCACCCCTCCACTTT. It specifies CASSKSHSPLHF.